This T cell receptor beta chain was retrieved from a study of blood T cell repertoires in COVID-19 (TCRdb year 2020). Study-wide context: Samples covering the acute and convalescent phases of COVID-19 were provided by collaborators in the United States, Italy and Spain. Where available, HLA class I and class II types were obtained from metadata supplied by the sample provider rather than from assay-based typing. Sample metadata almost always included a de-identified subject ID, COVID-19 status, age in years and sex. The prospective study material was composed of cDNA or gDNA derived from T cells, B-cell-depleted T cells, or PBMCs. Subjects who had been exposed to COVID-19, were actively infected with it, or had recovered from it provided the deeply sampled blood TCRbeta repertoires that made up the dataset. The repertoires were released in a freely available public database intended as a resource for research on the immune response to SARS-CoV-2. Samples came from the ongoing ImmuneRACE study (first 160 participants) plus 1,254 subjects from 6 global collaborators.

Findings and caveats that apply to the study as a whole: Clinical and demographic metadata were provided uncurated, with the amount varying by source and participant.

To note about this clone: Its antigen is not yet known. Base qualities are not recorded, but no much larger clone differs from it by a single base.

In the germline V gene, CDR1 corresponds to SGHAT and CDR2 to FQNNGV. V is clipped by 0 bases and J by 11 bases, and the sequence between their germline boundaries is 17 bases long. The CDR3 starts with the cysteine, ends with the phenylalanine, and has 15 residues. Only the CDR3 portion is preserved as DNA: 45 bases, with reading frame beginning at the first base. Collaborating institutions collected whole blood in K2EDTA tubes following their own protocols. Collaborator samples were shipped for TCRbeta analysis as frozen whole blood, isolated PBMCs, or DNA extracted from either sample type. TCRbeta CDR3 regions were amplified from genomic DNA by means of the immunoSEQ Assay, a bias-controlled multiplex PCR. In the authors' own workflow: The number of nucleated cells in each sample was estimated by amplification of reference gene primers within the assay. To quantify the absolute abundance of each unique TCRbeta CDR3 rearrangement, sequence reads were collapsed and filtered. For each sample, productive Simpson clonality was calculated by taking the square root of Simpson's diversity index across productive rearrangements. The table comes from immuneACCESS by way of TCRdb, which keeps in-frame sequences with V and J called. Part of the clones is missing from these tables; in studies checked, under half for an unresolved V gene and the rest for unknown reasons. V and J calls and clone size are as listed in that table; D and trimming were resolved from the DNA. Within this sample are fewer than 350,000 clones, with 75% to 90% of them counted one time only. Jointly, the top ten make up around 4.4% of the sample.

Recombination connected TRBV11-2 to TRBJ2-4, and the D gene may be TRBD2, 6 bases matching. The source of this sequence is a man in his forties with acute or convalescent COVID-19. Sequencing input: peripheral blood. The CDR3 has the sequence CASSLDHTEGSLQYF. The nucleotide sequence reads as follows: TGTGCCAGCAGCTTAGATCACACGGAGGGGTCGCTTCAGTACTTC.